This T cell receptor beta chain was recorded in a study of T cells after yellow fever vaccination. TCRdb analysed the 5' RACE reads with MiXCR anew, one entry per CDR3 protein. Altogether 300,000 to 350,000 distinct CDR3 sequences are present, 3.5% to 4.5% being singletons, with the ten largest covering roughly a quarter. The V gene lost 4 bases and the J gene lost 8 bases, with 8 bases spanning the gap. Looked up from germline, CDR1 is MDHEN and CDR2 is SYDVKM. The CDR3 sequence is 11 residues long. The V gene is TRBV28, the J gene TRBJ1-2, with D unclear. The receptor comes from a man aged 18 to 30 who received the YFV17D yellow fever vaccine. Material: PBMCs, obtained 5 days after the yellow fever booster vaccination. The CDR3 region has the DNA TGTGCCAGCAGTTCGACGGGGGGCTACACCTTC. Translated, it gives CASSSTGGYTF.